This passage covers 8 T cell receptor beta chains from one sample sequenced in a study of shared clonotypes between healthy human individuals. Method: immunoSEQ multiplex PCR; TCRdb's copy keeps in-frame clones and lacks some. The sample consists of approximately 2,200,000 clones, more than 85% of them appearing once. It was CD45RO-negative cells, positively selected for CCR7, that made up naive CD8 cells, with terminally differentiated effector memory CD45RA+ cells excluded. The sample was naive CD8+ T cells from PBMCs. The receptors were sampled from a man aged 18-30 years in good health. Some clones in this sample may be carry-over from other donors' samples.

The rearrangement links TRBV9 to TRBJ2-7; D could derive from TRBD1 or TRBD2 (5 bases each). CDR3 length: 16 amino acids. Germline CDR1 SGDLS, CDR2 YYNGEE. Trimming removed 4 bases from V and 3 bases from J, with 20 bases in between. The CDR3 protein is CASSLGLGGVLYEQYF. The CDR3 bases are TGTGCCAGCAGCTTAGGCCTTGGGGGAGTACTCTACGAGCAGTACTTC.

This clone was recorded a few times. In the same sample, other DNA sequences code for this CDR3. The rearrangement links TRBV4-1 to TRBJ1-1, with D uncertain. CDR1 is MGHRA and CDR2 is YSYEKL in the germline V gene. The CDR3 totals 14 residues. V was cut by 0 bases and J by 1 base, with 6 bases left in between. The CDR3 sequence: CASSQDPGNTEAFF. In DNA, the CDR3 is TGCGCCAGCAGCCAAGATCCGGGGAACACTGAAGCTTTCTTT.

The chain employs TRBV28 and TRBJ2-1, with 8 nucleotides matching TRBD1. Germline loops: CDR1 MDHEN, CDR2 SYDVKM. The junction had 9 bases not matched to a gene; V was cut back by 6 bases and J by 8 bases. The CDR3 consists of 14 residues. The CDR3 DNA reads as TGTGCCAGCAGCCAACCCCACAGGGGGGATGAGCAGTTCTTC. Translated, it gives CASSQPHRGDEQFF.

The rearrangement joins TRBV29-1 to TRBJ1-1; D ambiguous. The ends were cut back, 6 bases at V and 2 bases at J, with 10 bases in the middle. From germline, CDR1 is SQVTM and CDR2 ANQGSEA. This CDR3 has 12 residues. CDR3 nucleotides: TGCAGCGTGAGTCACGAAAACACTGAAGCTTTCTTT. It encodes CSVSHENTEAFF.

The genes are TRBV12-1 and TRBJ1-2. TRBV12-1 is designated a pseudogene. This CDR3 comprises 22 residues. CDR3 residues: CASSFAIGRAAFPGSGGYGYTF. The CDR3, as DNA: TGTGCCAGCAGCTTTGCTATTGGCAGGGCCGCTTTCCCAGGAAGTGGGGGCTATGGCTACACCTTC.

CDR3: CAISGNYGYTF. In DNA, the CDR3 is TGTGCCATCAGTGGTAACTATGGCTACACCTTC. The chain employs TRBV10-3 and TRBJ1-2; D not certain. The V and J ends lost 4 bases and 1 base respectively, with 1 base between them. From germline, CDR1 is ENHRY and CDR2 SYGVKD. This CDR3 is 11 amino acids long.

The V and J genes are TRBV4-1 and TRBJ2-5; D possibly corresponds to TRBD2 (6 bases). The CDR3 spans 16 residues. The V gene's germline CDR1 is MGHRA and CDR2 YSYEKL. V was cut by 4 bases and J by 5 bases, with 20 bases left in between. The CDR3 protein is CASSPHPTEAGETQYF. The CDR3 DNA follows: TGCGCCAGCAGCCCCCACCCGACCGAGGCGGGGGAGACCCAGTACTTC.

This chain uses TRBV7-9 with TRBJ2-2; D not certain. V was pared by 11 bases and J by 5 bases, with 9 bases between. Germline CDR1 reads SEHNR; CDR2 reads FQNEAQ (reference sequence). This CDR3 has 11 amino acids. The CDR3 here is CAGLTTGELFF. CDR3 sequence (DNA): TGTGCCGGATTAACGACCGGGGAGCTGTTTTTT.